This T cell receptor beta chain stems from a study of T-cell reconstitution after alpha-beta-depleted transplantation in children. Study outcomes and limitations: Surviving thymic progenitors and recipient T cells were the source of high TCRbeta diversity at day 60 in some patients. At around two months after transplant, the alpha-beta T cells were reportedly derived from several hundred expanded clones that came from non-depleted graft cells. After one year, T-cell counts and TCRbeta diversity mostly came from new T cells.

Unique molecular identifiers tagged the TCRbeta library. TCRdb ran MiXCR on the PCR reads and lists one entry per CDR3 protein. There are around 490,000 distinct CDR3 sequences in the sample; approximately 10% occur only once, and around 15% lies in the top ten. The CDR3 is made up of 13 amino acids. From germline, CDR1 is SGHRS and CDR2 YFSETQ. The V gene lost 5 bases and the J gene lost 2 bases, with 10 bases spanning the gap. This clonotype has a handful of counts. What it binds is not known. The chain has TRBV5-1 and TRBJ2-5; D is perhaps TRBD2 (5 bases). The source of this sequence is a female patient aged 2 to 10 who had a stem cell transplant for aplastic anemia, so the T cells may come from the graft donor. The sample here was PBMCs, mostly from graft donor cells, taken 180 days after TCRalphabeta/CD19-depleted stem cell transplant. CDR3 protein: CASRPGNQETQYF. CDR3 sequence (DNA): TGCGCCAGCAGGCCGGGGAATCAAGAGACCCAGTACTTC.